A single sample gave rise to the 16 T cell receptor beta chains below, sequenced in a study of molecular identifiers for immune sequencing clone quantification. TCRdb reprocessed the PCR reads with MiXCR, giving one entry per CDR3 protein. The sample holds about 65,000 distinct CDR3 sequences, less than 20% seen once. The sample comprised naive CD8+ T cells from blood, with Jurkat cell RNA spiked in. Subset reported: FACS-sorted CD8+CD4-CCR7+CD45RA+ naive T cells. The source of these receptors is a human donor in good health. Some libraries in this study had Jurkat cell RNA spiked in.

Ten or more counts support this clonotype. The CDR3 nucleotides read TGTGCCAGCAGCGTATATGAGACTATCAATGAGCAGTTCTTC. Amino acids: CASSVYETINEQFF. The rearrangement links TRBV9 to TRBJ2-1; possible D gene TRBD2, 5 bases. V shed 1 base and J shed 6 bases, with 11 bases lying between them. This CDR3 is built from 14 residues. Germline V gene data show CDR1 as SGDLS and CDR2 as YYNGEE.

This chain links TRBV10-3 with TRBJ2-1; 14 nucleotides match TRBD2. CDR1 and CDR2 (germline): ENHRY, SYGVKD. V lost 4 bases and J lost 0; bases outside the gene matches: 5. The CDR3 is made up of 18 amino acids. The CDR3 nucleotides are TGTGCCATCAGTGTCGGGACTAGCGGGAGCGGCTCCTACAATGAGCAGTTCTTC. Protein sequence: CAISVGTSGSGSYNEQFF.

This clonotype was counted at least ten times. A junction boundary mismatches the germline segment, possibly from a read error. The chain couples TRBV5-6 to TRBJ1-1, with D hard to call. Germline CDR1 is SGHDT and CDR2 is YYEEEE. The CDR3 extends over 13 amino acids. In DNA, the CDR3 is TGTGCCGGCAGCTTAATTGATGCCACTGAAGCTTTCTTT. Translation: CAGSLIDATEAFF. Using reference TRBV5-6 and TRBJ1-1 for the parts outside the CDR3, the full variable domain is DAGVTQSPTHLIKTRGQQVTLRCSPKSGHDTVSWYQQALGQGPQFIFQYYEEEERQRGNFPDRFSGHQFPNYSSELNVNALLLGDSALYLCAGSLIDATEAFFGQGTRLTVV.

As for this clonotype: At one boundary the junction diverges from the germline segment, which might be a read error. This chain uses TRBV11-3 with TRBJ1-1; perhaps TRBD1 as D (6 bases). Germline values: CDR1 SGHNT, CDR2 YENEEA. This CDR3 contains 15 residues. The CDR3 loop is CASSLDRGGGTEALF. The CDR3 DNA is TGTGCCAGCAGCTTAGATCGAGGGGGTGGGACTGAAGCTCTCTTT.

V usage is TRBV5-4 and J usage is TRBJ2-7, with D maybe TRBD2 (6 bases). The V and J ends lost 3 bases and 9 bases respectively, with 22 bases between them. CDR1 is SGHNT, CDR2 YYREEE, per germline (reference sequence). The CDR3 totals 15 residues. The CDR3 DNA sequence: TGTGCCAGCAGCTCCCTCGGAGTAGCGGCGGATGGGCAGTACTTC. Its translation: CASSSLGVAADGQYF. Full variable domain (missing parts from reference TRBV5-4 and TRBJ2-7): ETGVTQSPTHLIKTRGQQVTLRCSSQSGHNTVSWYQQALGQGPQFIFQYYREEENGRGNFPPRFSGLQFPNYSSELNVNALELDDSALYLCASSSLGVAADGQYFGPGTRLTVT.

This clonotype was seen ten or more times. The chain combines TRBV29-1 with TRBJ2-7; D is possibly TRBD1 (5 bases). This CDR3 contains 13 residues. Germline CDR1 is SQVTM and CDR2 is ANQGSEA. Trimming removed 7 bases from V and 0 bases from J, with 13 bases in between. In DNA form, the CDR3 reads TGCAGCGCCACCCGACAGAACTCCTACGAGCAGTACTTC. This gives the protein CSATRQNSYEQYF.

This clonotype was observed many times. V usage is TRBV4-1 and J usage is TRBJ2-5; the match to TRBD2 covers 8 bases. Germline-derived CDR1 and CDR2 are MGHRA and YSYEKL. The CDR3 extends over 16 amino acids. V lost 4 bases and J lost 0; bases outside the gene matches: 7. The CDR3 is CASSRGGGGHQETQYF. The DNA for the CDR3 is TGCGCCAGCAGCCGCGGGGGCGGGGGGCACCAAGAGACCCAGTACTTC.

This chain joins TRBV15 and TRBJ2-1; 9 nucleotides agree with TRBD1. Germline-derived CDR1 and CDR2 are LNHNV and YYDKDF (reference sequence). The CDR3 covers 15 residues. J was trimmed by 8 bases and V by 8 bases; bases with no gene match: 13. The CDR3, as DNA: TGTGCCACCTTGGGGACAGGGTCGAATCGGGATGAGCAGTTCTTC. It is translated as CATLGTGSNRDEQFF.

The chain links TRBV28 to TRBJ2-1; 11 nucleotides match TRBD2. The germline V gene has CDR1 MDHEN and CDR2 SYDVKM. This CDR3 has 16 amino acids. V was clipped by 4 bases and J by 5 bases; unmatched bases: 7. CDR3 in DNA: TGTGCCAGCAGTTCCGTAGCGGGGGGGGACCACAATGAGCAGTTCTTC. Translating gives CASSSVAGGDHNEQFF.

This clonotype was detected ten times or more. The gene calls are TRBV29-1 and TRBJ2-2; D is ambiguous. Germline CDR1 reads SQVTM; CDR2 reads ANQGSEA. The CDR3 contains 14 residues. V dropped 4 bases and J dropped 5 bases, with 14 bases sitting between them. The CDR3 nucleotides read TGCAGCGTTGTAATGCTACTTGGGACCGGGGAGCTGTTTTTT. Amino acid sequence: CSVVMLLGTGELFF.

In this sample, this clonotype turned up many times. The chain carries TRBV7-9 and TRBJ2-3, with 8 bases that match TRBD2. The V gene's germline CDR1 is SEHNR and CDR2 FQNEAQ (reference sequence). This CDR3 comprises 15 residues. The trim removed 5 bases at V and 2 bases at J, leaving 6 bases unmatched. The CDR3 sequence is CASSGPGLVTDTQYF. CDR3 bases: TGTGCCAGCAGCGGACCGGGACTAGTCACAGATACGCAGTATTTT.

The sample holds many counts of this clonotype. This chain joins TRBV6-5 and TRBJ2-3, with D hard to call. CDR3 length equals 15 residues. CDR1 MNHEY and CDR2 SVGAGI come from the germline V gene. Trimming left V 0 bases short and J 2 bases short, with 9 bases between. The chain's CDR3 is CASSYSTSPTDTQYF. CDR3 nucleotide sequence: TGTGCCAGCAGTTACTCAACATCCCCCACAGATACGCAGTATTTT.

Notes on this clonotype: One base away lies a much larger clone, so this may be a sequencing read error. This chain connects TRBV6-1 to TRBJ2-3, with TRBD1 matching over 8 bases. Germline CDR1 reads MNHNS; CDR2 reads SASEGT. CDR3 length equals 17 residues. Trimming at V came to 0 bases and at J to 2 bases, leaving 7 bases not matched to a gene. The DNA of the CDR3 is TGTGCCAGCAGTGAAGCATGGAGACAGGGGACCACAGATACGCAGTATTTT. Translated: CASSEAWRQGTTDTQYF.

At least ten counts were recorded for this clonotype. The chain has TRBV29-1 and TRBJ2-7, with 9 bases fitting TRBD2. This CDR3 has 14 amino acids. The V segment lost 5 bases and the J segment 3 bases; nucleotides outside the gene matches: 8. From germline, CDR1 is SQVTM and CDR2 ANQGSEA. The CDR3 sequence: CSVLAGGGVYEQYF. CDR3 bases: TGCAGCGTTCTGGCGGGAGGGGGGGTCTACGAGCAGTACTTC.

This clonotype was seen repeatedly, ten times or more. This chain uses TRBV2 with TRBJ2-3; D is undetermined. Per germline, CDR1 SNHLY and CDR2 FYNNEI. V lost 6 bases to trimming and J lost 6 bases, with 10 bases between them. The CDR3 loop spans 12 amino acids. CDR3 nucleotide sequence: TGTGCCAGCAGCGGACGCGCCGATACGCAGTATTTT. It is translated as CASSGRADTQYF.

A few counts support this clonotype. The gene calls are TRBV11-2 and TRBJ2-3; no reliable D call. Looked up from germline, CDR1 is SGHAT and CDR2 is FQNNGV. The ends were cut back, 4 bases at V and 5 bases at J, with 7 bases in the middle. The CDR3 spans 12 residues. In DNA form, the CDR3 reads TGTGCCAGCAGCTCGAGTAGAGATACGCAGTATTTT. Its translation is CASSSSRDTQYF.